The TCR beta chain described here comes from a study of cytomegalovirus exposure and HLA in healthy donors. The CDR3 has 14 residues. The V end lost 3 bases, the J end lost 5 bases, and 13 bases lay between the germline ends. Germline assignment: CDR1 WSHSY and CDR2 SAAADI. Primers included in the PCR were 60 Vbeta and 13 Jbeta primers. Profiled with immunoSEQ multiplex PCR; TCRdb holds only in-frame clones, not every one. Here the sample spans about 160,000 clones, around 60% being singletons. The V gene is TRBV10-2, the J gene TRBJ2-5; no clear D gene. Sequenced: PBMCs. The TCR originated in a woman between 55 and 75 years old in good health and CMV-seropositive. This chain's CDR3 is CASSDVVQSETQYF. CDR3 bases: TGCGCCAGCAGTGATGTGGTACAGTCCGAGACCCAGTACTTC.